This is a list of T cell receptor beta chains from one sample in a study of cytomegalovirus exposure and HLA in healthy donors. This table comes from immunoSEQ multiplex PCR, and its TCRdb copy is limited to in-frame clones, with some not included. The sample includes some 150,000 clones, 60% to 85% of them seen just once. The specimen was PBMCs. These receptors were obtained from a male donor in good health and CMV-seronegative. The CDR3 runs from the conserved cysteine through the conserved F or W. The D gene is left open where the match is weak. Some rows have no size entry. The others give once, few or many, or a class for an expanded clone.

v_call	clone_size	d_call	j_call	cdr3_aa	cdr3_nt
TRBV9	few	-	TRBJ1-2	CASSVAAGYGYTF	TGTGCCAGCAGCGTAGCGGCAGGCTATGGCTACACCTTC
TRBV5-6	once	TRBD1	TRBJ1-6	CASSLMTGDNSPLHF	TGTGCCAGCAGCTTGATGACAGGGGATAATTCACCCCTCCACTTT
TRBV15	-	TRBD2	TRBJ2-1	CATSRLTSGGLNEQFF	TGTGCCACCAGCAGATTGACTAGCGGGGGGCTCAATGAGCAGTTCTTC
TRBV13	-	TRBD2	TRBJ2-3	CASGRSSGGVTDTQYF	TGTGCCAGCGGGAGGAGCAGCGGGGGGGTCACAGATACGCAGTATTTT
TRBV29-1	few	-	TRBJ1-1	CSVVGEGNLAFF	TGCAGCGTTGTAGGGGAGGGTAATTTAGCTTTCTTT
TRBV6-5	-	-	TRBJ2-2	CASFNGGNTGELFF	TGTGCCAGCTTTAACGGGGGGAACACCGGGGAGCTGTTTTTT
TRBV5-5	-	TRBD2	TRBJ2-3	CASSFREGDTQYF	TGTGCCAGCAGTTTTAGGGAGGGAGATACGCAGTATTTT
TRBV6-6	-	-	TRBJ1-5	CASSYEPGERRQPQHF	TGTGCCAGCAGTTATGAGCCGGGGGAAAGGAGGCAGCCCCAGCATTTT
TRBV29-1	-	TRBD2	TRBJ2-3	CSVEIAGGRSTDTQYF	TGCAGCGTTGAAATAGCGGGGGGGCGGAGTACAGATACGCAGTATTTT
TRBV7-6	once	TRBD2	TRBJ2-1	CASSLVAGVIYEQFF	TGTGCCAGCAGCTTAGTAGCGGGAGTTATCTATGAGCAGTTCTTC
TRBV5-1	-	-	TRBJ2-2	CASSLVRTVGELFF	TGCGCCAGCAGCTTGGTTCGAACAGTCGGGGAGCTGTTTTTT
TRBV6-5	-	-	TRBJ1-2	CASSYSPGRYGYTF	TGTGCCAGCAGTTACTCCCCAGGGCGCTATGGCTACACCTTC
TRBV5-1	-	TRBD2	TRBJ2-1	CASSVLAGREDEQFF	TGCGCCAGCAGCGTTCTAGCGGGGAGGGAGGATGAGCAGTTCTTC
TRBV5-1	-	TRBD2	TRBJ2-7	CASSSRLAATYEQYF	TGCGCCAGCAGCTCCCGACTAGCGGCTACCTACGAGCAGTACTTC
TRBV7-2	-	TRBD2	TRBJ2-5	CASSLGGLAGGITETQYF	TGTGCCAGCAGCTTAGGCGGGCTAGCGGGGGGTATTACGGAGACCCAGTACTTC
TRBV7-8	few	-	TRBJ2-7	CASSLEQASYEQYF	TGTGCCAGCAGCTTAGAACAGGCGAGCTACGAGCAGTACTTC
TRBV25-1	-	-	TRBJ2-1	CASSEYRRASSYNEQFF	TGTGCCAGCAGTGAATACCGCAGGGCCAGCTCCTACAATGAGCAGTTCTTC
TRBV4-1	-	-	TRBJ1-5	CTSSQGPNSNQPQHF	TGCACCAGCAGCCAAGGCCCTAATAGCAATCAGCCCCAGCATTTT
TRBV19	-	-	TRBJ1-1	CASSSRPDGKELF	TGTGCCAGTAGTTCACGGCCGGACGGGAAGGAGCTCTTT
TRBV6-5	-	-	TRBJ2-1	CASSPGQFNEQFF	TGTGCCAGCAGCCCTGGACAGTTTAATGAGCAGTTCTTC
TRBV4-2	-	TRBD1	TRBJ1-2	CASSQDRGQGARYGYTF	TGTGCCAGCAGCCAAGATCGGGGACAGGGGGCACGGTATGGCTACACCTTC
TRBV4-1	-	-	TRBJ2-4	CASSPPGWEIAKNIQYF	TGCGCCAGCAGCCCTCCCGGGTGGGAGATAGCCAAAAACATTCAGTACTTC
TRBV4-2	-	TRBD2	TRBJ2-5	CASSQGGISGEQYF	TGTGCCAGCAGCCAAGGCGGGATCAGCGGGGAGCAGTACTTC
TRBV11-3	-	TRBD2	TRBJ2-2	CASTQRGDTGELFF	TGTGCCAGCACCCAGCGGGGGGACACCGGGGAGCTGTTTTTT
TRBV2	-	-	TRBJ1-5	CASGSLSNQPQHF	TGTGCCAGCGGGAGTCTTAGCAATCAGCCCCAGCATTTT
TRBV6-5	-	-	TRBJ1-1	CASWRDTEAFF	TGTGCCAGCTGGAGGGACACTGAAGCTTTCTTT
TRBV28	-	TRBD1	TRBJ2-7	CASRTGTSEQYF	TGTGCCAGTAGGACAGGCACCTCCGAGCAGTACTTC
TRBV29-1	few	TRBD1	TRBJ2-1	CSVEAPQGASDEQFF	TGCAGCGTTGAAGCCCCCCAGGGGGCATCGGATGAGCAGTTCTTC
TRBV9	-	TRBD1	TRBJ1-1	CASSAIPTGGTEAFF	TGTGCCAGCAGCGCGATACCAACAGGGGGCACTGAAGCTTTCTTT
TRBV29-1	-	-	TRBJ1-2	CSVAAGDYGYTF	TGCAGCGTCGCAGCAGGGGACTATGGCTACACCTTC
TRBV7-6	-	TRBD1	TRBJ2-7	CASSSDRDKYSEQYF	TGTGCCAGCAGCTCAGACAGGGATAAGTATAGCGAGCAGTACTTC
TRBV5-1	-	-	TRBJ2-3	CASSLLDTQYF	TGCGCCAGCAGCTTACTAGATACGCAGTATTTT
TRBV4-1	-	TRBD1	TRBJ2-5	CASSPTQGYQETQYF	TGCGCCAGCAGCCCCACACAGGGGTATCAAGAGACCCAGTACTTC
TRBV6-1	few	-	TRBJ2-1	CASSEASMRGEQFF	TGTGCCAGCAGTGAAGCCTCCATGCGAGGTGAGCAGTTCTTC
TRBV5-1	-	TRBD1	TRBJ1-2	CASSLGTSGGTSSGYTF	TGCGCCAGCAGCTTGGGGACCTCAGGGGGCACTTCCAGTGGCTACACCTTC
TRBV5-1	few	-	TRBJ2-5	CASSSPAGARIHQETQYF	TGCGCCAGCAGCTCCCCGGCTGGGGCACGGATCCACCAAGAGACCCAGTACTTC
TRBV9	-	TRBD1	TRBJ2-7	CASSAGTAYEQYF	TGTGCCAGCAGCGCCGGGACAGCCTACGAGCAGTACTTC
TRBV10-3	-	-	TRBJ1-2	CAISEVPGINYGYTF	TGTGCCATCAGTGAGGTCCCAGGGATCAACTATGGCTACACCTTC
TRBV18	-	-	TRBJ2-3	CASSPWGGTDTQYF	TGTGCCAGCTCACCCTGGGGGGGCACAGATACGCAGTATTTT
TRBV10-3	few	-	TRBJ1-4	CAISVDSLNEKLFF	TGTGCCATCAGTGTTGATAGTCTCAATGAAAAACTGTTTTTT
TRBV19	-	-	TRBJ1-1	CASSIGQTEAFF	TGTGCCAGTAGTATAGGACAGACTGAAGCTTTCTTT
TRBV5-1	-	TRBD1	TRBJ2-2	CASSLTFTGDKGTGELFF	TGCGCCAGCAGCCTAACCTTCACAGGGGACAAAGGCACCGGGGAGCTGTTTTTT
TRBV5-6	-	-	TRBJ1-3	CASSLALLGQSPGNTIYF	TGTGCCAGCAGCCTGGCTTTGCTGGGGCAATCTCCTGGAAACACCATATATTTT
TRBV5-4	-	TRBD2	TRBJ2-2	CASSFTSVPGELFF	TGTGCCAGCAGCTTCACTAGCGTCCCCGGGGAGCTGTTTTTT
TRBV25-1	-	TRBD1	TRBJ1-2	CASTRTGGGIGYTF	TGTGCCAGCACAAGGACAGGGGGCGGAATTGGCTACACCTTC
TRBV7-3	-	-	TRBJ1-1	CASSLTFREVPFF	TGTGCCAGCAGCTTAACTTTCCGGGAAGTACCTTTCTTT
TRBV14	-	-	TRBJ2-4	CASSQFEVGAKNIQYF	TGTGCCAGCAGCCAATTTGAGGTGGGAGCCAAAAACATTCAGTACTTC
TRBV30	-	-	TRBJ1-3	CAWSVSTGNTIYF	TGTGCCTGGAGTGTTTCTACGGGAAACACCATATATTTT
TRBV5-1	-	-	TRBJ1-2	CASSSVTDYGYTF	TGCGCCAGCAGCTCCGTAACAGACTATGGCTACACCTTC
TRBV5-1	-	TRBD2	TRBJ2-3	CASSHTNLAGREKDTQYF	TGCGCCAGCAGCCATACCAACTTAGCGGGACGGGAAAAGGATACGCAGTATTTT
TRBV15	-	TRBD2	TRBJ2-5	CATSSTSGGPPGTQYF	TGTGCCACCAGCTCGACTAGCGGGGGACCTCCTGGGACCCAGTACTTC
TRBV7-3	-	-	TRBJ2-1	CASSDSFRSYNEQFF	TGTGCCAGCAGCGATAGCTTCCGATCCTACAATGAGCAGTTCTTC
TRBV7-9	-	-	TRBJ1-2	CASSSGTPWGYTF	TGTGCCAGCAGCTCTGGGACACCCTGGGGCTACACCTTC
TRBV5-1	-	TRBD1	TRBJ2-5	CASSSGQGEETQYF	TGCGCCAGCAGCTCCGGACAGGGAGAGGAGACCCAGTACTTC
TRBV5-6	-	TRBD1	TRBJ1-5	CASSLFQGVDQPQHF	TGTGCCAGCAGCTTATTTCAGGGGGTAGATCAGCCCCAGCATTTT